Described below is a single TCR beta chain sequence and its context. This CDR3 is 16 amino acids long. CDR1 is LGHNA, CDR2 YSLEER, per germline. Trimming at V came to 0 bases and at J to 6 bases, leaving 5 bases not matched to a gene. The data originate from a study of shared T cell receptors in the human thymus. Method: immunoSEQ multiplex PCR; TCRdb's copy keeps in-frame clones and lacks some. The table lists about 660,000 clones, 85% to 90% of them singletons. The data also belong to a second study, concerning human thymus T cells. That publication notes: Immunologically healthy infants in Finland undergoing congenital heart defect surgery were the donors. During corrective heart surgery, resections were taken, and the thymus tissue came from them. An apparent bias in V and J gene usage was seen in thymic and blood repertoires. What related research reported was that thymic repertoires overlapped highly among unrelated individuals.

The TCR comes from a boy in the first two years of life with a congenital heart defect. This chain joins TRBV4-3 and TRBJ2-3, with TRBD2 identical over 11 bases. Material for sequencing was thymocytes. CDR3 DNA: TGCGCCAGCAGCCAAGACCCTAGCGGGAGGCCGGATACGCAGTATTTT. It specifies CASSQDPSGRPDTQYF.